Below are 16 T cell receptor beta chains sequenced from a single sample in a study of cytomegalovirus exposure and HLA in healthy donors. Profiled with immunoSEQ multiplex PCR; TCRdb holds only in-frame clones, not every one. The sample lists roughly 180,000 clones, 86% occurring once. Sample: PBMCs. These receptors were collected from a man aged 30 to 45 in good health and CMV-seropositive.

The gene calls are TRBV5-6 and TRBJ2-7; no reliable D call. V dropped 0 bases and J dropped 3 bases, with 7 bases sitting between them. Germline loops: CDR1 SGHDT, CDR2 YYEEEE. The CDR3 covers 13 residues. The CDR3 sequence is CASSLGRVYEQYF. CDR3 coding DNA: TGTGCCAGCAGCTTGGGTCGGGTCTACGAGCAGTACTTC.

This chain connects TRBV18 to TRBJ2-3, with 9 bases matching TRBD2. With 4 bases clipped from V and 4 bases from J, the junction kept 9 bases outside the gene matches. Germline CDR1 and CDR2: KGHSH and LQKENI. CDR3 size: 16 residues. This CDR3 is CASSRRTSAGSDTQYF. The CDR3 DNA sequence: TGTGCCAGCTCACGGAGGACTAGCGCTGGGTCAGATACGCAGTATTTT.

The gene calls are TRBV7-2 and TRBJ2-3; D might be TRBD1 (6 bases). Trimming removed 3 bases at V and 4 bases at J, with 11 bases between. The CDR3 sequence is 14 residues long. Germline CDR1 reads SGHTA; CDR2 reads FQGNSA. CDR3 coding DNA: TGTGCCAGCAGCTTGGGGGCAGGGTCAGATACGCAGTATTTT. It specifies CASSLGAGSDTQYF.

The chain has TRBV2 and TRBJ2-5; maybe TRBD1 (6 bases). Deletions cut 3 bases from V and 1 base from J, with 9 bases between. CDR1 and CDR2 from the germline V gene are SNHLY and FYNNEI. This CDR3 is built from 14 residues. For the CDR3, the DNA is TGTGCCAGCAGTGACTACAGGGCCCAAGAGACCCAGTACTTC. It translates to CASSDYRAQETQYF.

As DNA, the CDR3 is TGCAGCGTTCGATACAGAGCCCAAGAGACCCAGTACTTC. This translates into CSVRYRAQETQYF. The chain joins TRBV29-1 to TRBJ2-5; D is unclear. There are 13 residues in the CDR3. V was pared by 5 bases and J by 1 base, with 11 bases between. Per germline, CDR1 SQVTM and CDR2 ANQGSEA.

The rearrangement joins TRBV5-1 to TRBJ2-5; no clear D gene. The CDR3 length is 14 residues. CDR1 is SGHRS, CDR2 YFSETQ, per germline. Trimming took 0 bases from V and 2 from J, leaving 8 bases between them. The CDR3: CASSLGHQQETQYF. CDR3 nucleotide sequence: TGCGCCAGCAGCTTGGGACACCAACAAGAGACCCAGTACTTC.

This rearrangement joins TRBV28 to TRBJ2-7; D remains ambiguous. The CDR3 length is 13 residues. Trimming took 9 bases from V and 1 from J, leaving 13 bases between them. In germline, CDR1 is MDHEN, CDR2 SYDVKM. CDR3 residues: CASFPVGSYEQYF. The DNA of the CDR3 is TGTGCCAGTTTCCCGGTCGGGTCCTACGAGCAGTACTTC.

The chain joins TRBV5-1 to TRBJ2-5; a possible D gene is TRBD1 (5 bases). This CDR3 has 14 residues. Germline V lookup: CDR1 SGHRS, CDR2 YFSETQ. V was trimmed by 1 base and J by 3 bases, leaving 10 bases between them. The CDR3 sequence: CASSLSPTEETQYF. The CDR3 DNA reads TGCGCCAGCAGCTTGTCGCCGACAGAAGAGACCCAGTACTTC.

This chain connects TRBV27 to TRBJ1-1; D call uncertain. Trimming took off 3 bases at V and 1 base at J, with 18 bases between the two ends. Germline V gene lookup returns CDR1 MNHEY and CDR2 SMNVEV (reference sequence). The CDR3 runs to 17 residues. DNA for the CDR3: TGTGCCAGCAGTTTTAGACTCGACCTTCGCGGGAACACTGAAGCTTTCTTT. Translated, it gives CASSFRLDLRGNTEAFF.

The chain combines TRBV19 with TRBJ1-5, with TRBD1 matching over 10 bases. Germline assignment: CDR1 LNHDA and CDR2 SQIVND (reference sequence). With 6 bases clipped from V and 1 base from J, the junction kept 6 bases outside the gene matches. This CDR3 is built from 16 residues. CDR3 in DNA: TGTGCCAGTAGGAGACAGGGGGCGACAAGCAATCAGCCCCAGCATTTT. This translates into CASRRQGATSNQPQHF.

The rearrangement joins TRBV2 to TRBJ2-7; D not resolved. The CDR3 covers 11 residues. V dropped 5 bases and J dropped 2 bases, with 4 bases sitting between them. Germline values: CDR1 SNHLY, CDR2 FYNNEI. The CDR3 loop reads CASSPTYEQYF. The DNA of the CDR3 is TGTGCCAGCAGTCCCACCTACGAGCAGTACTTC.

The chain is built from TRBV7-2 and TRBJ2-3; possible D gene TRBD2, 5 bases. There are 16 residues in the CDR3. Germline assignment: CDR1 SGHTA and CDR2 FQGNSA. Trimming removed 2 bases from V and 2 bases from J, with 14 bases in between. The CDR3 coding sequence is TGTGCCAGCAGCTTAACTCCGGGGAGATACACAGATACGCAGTATTTT. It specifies CASSLTPGRYTDTQYF.

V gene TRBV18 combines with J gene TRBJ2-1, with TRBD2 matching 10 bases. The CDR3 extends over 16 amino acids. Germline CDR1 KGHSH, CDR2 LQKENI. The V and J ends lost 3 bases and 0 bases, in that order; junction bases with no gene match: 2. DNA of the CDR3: TGTGCCAGCTCACCGCTAGCGGGAGTCTCCTACAATGAGCAGTTCTTC. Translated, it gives CASSPLAGVSYNEQFF.

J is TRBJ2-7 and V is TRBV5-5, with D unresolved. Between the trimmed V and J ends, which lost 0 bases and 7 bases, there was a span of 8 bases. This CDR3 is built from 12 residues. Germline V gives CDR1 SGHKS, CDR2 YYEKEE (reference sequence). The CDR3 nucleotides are TGTGCCAGCAGCTTGGGCTTGCGGGAGCAGTACTTC. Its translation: CASSLGLREQYF.

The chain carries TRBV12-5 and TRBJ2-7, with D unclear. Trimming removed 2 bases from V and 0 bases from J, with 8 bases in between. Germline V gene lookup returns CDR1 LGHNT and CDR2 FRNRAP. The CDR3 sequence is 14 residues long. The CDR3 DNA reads TGTGCTAGTGGTTTGTCGGGCAACTCCTACGAGCAGTACTTC. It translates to CASGLSGNSYEQYF. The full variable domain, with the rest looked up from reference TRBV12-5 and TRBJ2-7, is DARVTQTPRHKVTEMGQEVTMRCQPILGHNTVFWYRQTMMQGLELLAYFRNRAPLDDSGMPKDRFSAEMPDATLATLKIQPSEPRDSAVYFCASGLSGNSYEQYFGPGTRLTVT.

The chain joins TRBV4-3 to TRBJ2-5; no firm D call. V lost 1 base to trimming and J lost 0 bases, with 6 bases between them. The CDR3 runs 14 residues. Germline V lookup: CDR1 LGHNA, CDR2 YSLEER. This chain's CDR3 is CASSQASNQETQYF. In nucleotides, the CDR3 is TGCGCCAGCAGCCAAGCCTCTAACCAAGAGACCCAGTACTTC.